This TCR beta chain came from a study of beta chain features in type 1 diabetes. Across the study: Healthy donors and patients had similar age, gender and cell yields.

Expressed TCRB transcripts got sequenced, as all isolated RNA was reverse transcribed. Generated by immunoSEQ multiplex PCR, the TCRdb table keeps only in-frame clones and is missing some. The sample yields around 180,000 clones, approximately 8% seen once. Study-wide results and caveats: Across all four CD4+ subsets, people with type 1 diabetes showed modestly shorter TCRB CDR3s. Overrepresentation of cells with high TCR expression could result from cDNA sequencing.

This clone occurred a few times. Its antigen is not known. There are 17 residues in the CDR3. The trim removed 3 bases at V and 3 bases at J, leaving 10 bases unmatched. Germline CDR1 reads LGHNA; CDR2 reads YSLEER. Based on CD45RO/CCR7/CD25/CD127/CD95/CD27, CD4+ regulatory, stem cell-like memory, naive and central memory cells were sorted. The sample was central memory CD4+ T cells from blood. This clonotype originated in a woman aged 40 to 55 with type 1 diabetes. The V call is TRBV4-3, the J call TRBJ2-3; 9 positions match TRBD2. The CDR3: CASSQSLSGSKTDTQYF. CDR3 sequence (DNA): TGCGCCAGCAGCCAGTCTCTTAGCGGGAGCAAAACAGATACGCAGTATTTT.